These T cell receptor beta chains were read from a single sample in a study of blood T cell repertoires in COVID-19. Assay: immunoSEQ multiplex PCR; the TCRdb copy retains only in-frame clones and omits some. The sample has about 300,000 clones; approximately 86% are singletons. The sample consisted of peripheral blood. These receptors were taken from a man aged 65 to 85 with acute or convalescent COVID-19. CDR3s include the opening cysteine and the closing phenylalanine or tryptophan. A D gene is named only where the DNA matches it firmly. Clone size is not always given. Where it is, it says once, few, many or a class for expanded clones.

v_gene	abundance	d_gene	j_gene	CDR3aa	CDR3nt
TRBV9	.	TRBD1	TRBJ2-2	CASSARGQGTGELFF	TGTGCCAGCAGCGCCAGGGGGCAAGGGACCGGGGAGCTGTTTTTT
TRBV5-4	.	.	TRBJ2-1	CASSLRRAANEQFF	TGTGCCAGCAGCTTGCGGAGAGCTGCCAATGAGCAGTTCTTC
TRBV7-3	.	.	TRBJ1-6	CASSWAGHNSPLHF	TGTGCCAGCAGCTGGGCAGGGCATAATTCACCCCTCCACTTT
TRBV5-1	.	TRBD1	TRBJ2-3	CASRTGQENTDTQYF	TGCGCCAGCAGGACGGGACAGGAGAACACAGATACGCAGTATTTT
TRBV11-2	.	.	TRBJ2-5	CASSSGYQETQYF	TGTGCCAGCAGCTCAGGGTACCAAGAGACCCAGTACTTC
TRBV5-1	.	.	TRBJ2-3	CASSLQVPSTDTQYF	TGCGCCAGCAGCTTACAGGTCCCCAGCACAGATACGCAGTATTTT
TRBV7-2	.	.	TRBJ2-2	CASSLVEMGVTGELFF	TGTGCCAGCAGCTTAGTGGAAATGGGAGTCACCGGGGAGCTGTTTTTT
TRBV2	.	TRBD1	TRBJ1-1	CASSDRERYTEAFF	TGTGCCAGCAGCGACAGGGAAAGGTACACTGAAGCTTTCTTT
TRBV27	once	TRBD2	TRBJ2-2	CASSEGLAGGPGELFF	TGTGCCAGCAGTGAGGGACTAGCGGGGGGGCCCGGGGAGCTGTTTTTT
TRBV4-3	once	TRBD1	TRBJ1-4	CASSQDMWGTGDEKLFF	TGCGCCAGCAGCCAAGATATGTGGGGAACAGGGGACGAAAAACTGTTTTTT
TRBV5-1	.	.	TRBJ1-4	CASSLTATNEKLFF	TGCGCCAGCAGCTTGACAGCAACTAATGAAAAACTGTTTTTT
TRBV7-2	.	.	TRBJ1-1	CASSLVMGGYTEAFF	TGTGCCAGCAGCTTAGTTATGGGGGGGTACACTGAAGCTTTCTTT
TRBV7-2	.	TRBD1	TRBJ2-3	CASRTGTGTDTQYF	TGTGCCAGCAGAACAGGGACAGGCACAGATACGCAGTATTTT
TRBV15	.	.	TRBJ1-1	CATSREGVDTEAFF	TGTGCCACCAGCAGAGAGGGCGTAGACACTGAAGCTTTCTTT
TRBV15	.	.	TRBJ1-5	CATSRDSSGRNQPQHF	TGTGCCACCAGCAGAGATTCGTCAGGAAGAAATCAGCCCCAGCATTTT
TRBV27	.	TRBD2	TRBJ2-7	CASSFRQGGAETIYEQYF	TGTGCCAGCAGTTTCCGGCAGGGAGGGGCAGAGACGATCTACGAGCAGTACTTC
TRBV11-2	.	TRBD1	TRBJ2-1	CASSHRQGMAYNEQFF	TGTGCCAGCAGCCACCGACAGGGGATGGCTTACAATGAGCAGTTCTTC
TRBV7-6	.	TRBD1	TRBJ1-2	CATRRALSGQTAGDYGYTF	TGTGCCACCCGGCGGGCCCTTTCGGGACAGACGGCCGGGGACTATGGCTACACCTTC
TRBV7-8	.	TRBD2	TRBJ2-7	CASSPRQREAYEQYF	TGTGCCAGCAGCCCCAGGCAGCGGGAAGCCTACGAGCAGTACTTC
TRBV9	.	.	TRBJ1-2	CASSGRDIRYGYTF	TGTGCCAGCAGCGGCCGGGACATCCGCTATGGCTACACCTTC
TRBV7-9	.	TRBD2	TRBJ2-1	CASSLVGTSGAYNEQFF	TGTGCCAGCAGCTTAGTAGGGACTAGCGGGGCCTACAATGAGCAGTTCTTC
TRBV3-1/TRBV3-2	.	.	TRBJ1-3	CASSRAGNTIYF	TGTGCCAGCAGCAGAGCTGGAAACACCATATATTTT
TRBV3-1/TRBV3-2	once	.	TRBJ2-2	CASSQPGLLNTGELFF	TGTGCCAGCAGCCAGCCAGGGTTGTTGAACACCGGGGAGCTGTTTTTT
TRBV28	.	TRBD2	TRBJ2-5	CASSPIYGRGETQYF	TGTGCCAGCAGTCCGATCTACGGGAGGGGGGAGACCCAGTACTTC
TRBV9	.	.	TRBJ2-2	CASRGGGNTGELFF	TGTGCCAGCAGGGGAGGGGGGAACACCGGGGAGCTGTTTTTT
TRBV9	.	TRBD2	TRBJ2-7	CASSPAGGAYEQYF	TGTGCCAGCAGCCCCGCGGGGGGGGCCTACGAGCAGTACTTC
TRBV18	.	.	TRBJ2-3	CASSPASGDTQYF	TGTGCCAGCTCACCGGCGAGCGGAGATACGCAGTATTTT
TRBV7-2	.	.	TRBJ1-5	CASSLGSTGYQPQHF	TGTGCCAGCAGCTTAGGAAGCACAGGGTATCAGCCCCAGCATTTT
TRBV7-2	.	.	TRBJ1-1	CASSRQANTEAFF	TGTGCCAGCAGTCGACAGGCTAACACTGAAGCTTTCTTT
TRBV6-2/TRBV6-3	.	TRBD1	TRBJ2-1	CASSSRATPTGANEQFF	TGTGCCAGCAGTTCCCGGGCCACCCCGACAGGGGCAAATGAGCAGTTCTTC
TRBV5-1	.	.	TRBJ1-3	CASSPDDTASYSGNTIYF	TGCGCCAGCAGCCCCGACGACACGGCCTCTTACTCTGGAAACACCATATATTTT
TRBV7-6	.	.	TRBJ1-3	CASSPTRGEAGNTIYF	TGTGCCAGCAGCCCAACCCGAGGAGAGGCTGGAAACACCATATATTTT